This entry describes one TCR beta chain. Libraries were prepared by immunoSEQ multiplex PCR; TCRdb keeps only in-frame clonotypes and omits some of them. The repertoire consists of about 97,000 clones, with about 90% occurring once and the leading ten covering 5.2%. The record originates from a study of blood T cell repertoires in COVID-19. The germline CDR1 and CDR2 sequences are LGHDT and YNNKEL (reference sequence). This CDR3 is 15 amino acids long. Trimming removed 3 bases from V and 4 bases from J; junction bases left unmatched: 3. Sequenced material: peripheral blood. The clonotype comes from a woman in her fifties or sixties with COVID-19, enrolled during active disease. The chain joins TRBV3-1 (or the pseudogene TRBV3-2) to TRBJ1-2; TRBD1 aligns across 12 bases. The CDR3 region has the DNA TGTGCCAGCAGCCAGGGGACAGGGGGCACCTATGGCTACACCTTC. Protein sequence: CASSQGTGGTYGYTF.